This T cell receptor beta chain was profiled in a study of identical twins. The V and J ends lost 5 bases and 8 bases, in that order; junction bases with no gene match: 7. Germline-derived CDR1 and CDR2 are SGHTA and FQGNSA. CDR3 length: 13 residues. The sample holds a few counts of this clonotype. Antigen: not known. MiXCR, run by TCRdb on the 5' RACE reads, gives a single entry per CDR3 protein. The repertoire consists of 430,000 or so distinct CDR3 sequences, with approximately 24% occurring once and the leading ten covering about 2.7%. Study-wide results and limits: Compared with models, monozygotic twins showed more out-of-frame TCR alpha sharing. One should note that invariant MAIT and iNKT cells could partly confound zero-insertion analyses.

This sample also appeared in a second study, on T cells expressing NK-cell markers.

This sequence joins TRBV7-2 and TRBJ1-2, with 8 bases lining up with TRBD1. The receptor was derived from a woman aged 18-29 years in good health. Sequencing was performed on CD4+ T cells sorted from blood. This chain's CDR3 is CASSPDRGRGYTF. The CDR3 nucleotides read TGTGCCAGCAGCCCCGACAGGGGCCGGGGCTACACCTTC.